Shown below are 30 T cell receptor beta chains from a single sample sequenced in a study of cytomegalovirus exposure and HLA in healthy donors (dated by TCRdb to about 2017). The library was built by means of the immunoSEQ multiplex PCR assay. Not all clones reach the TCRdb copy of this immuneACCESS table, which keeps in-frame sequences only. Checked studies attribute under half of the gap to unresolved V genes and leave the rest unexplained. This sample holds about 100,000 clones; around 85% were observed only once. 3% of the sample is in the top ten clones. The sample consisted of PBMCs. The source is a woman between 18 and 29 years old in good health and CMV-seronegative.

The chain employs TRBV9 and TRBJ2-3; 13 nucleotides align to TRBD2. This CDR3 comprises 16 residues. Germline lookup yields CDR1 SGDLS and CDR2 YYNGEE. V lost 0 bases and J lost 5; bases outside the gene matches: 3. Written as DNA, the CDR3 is TGTGCCAGCAGCGTAGCTGGACTAGCGGGGGTAGATACGCAGTATTTT. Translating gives CASSVAGLAGVDTQYF.

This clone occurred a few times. CDR3 DNA sequence: TGTGCCAGCAGCTTAGATACAGGGGTTAATTCACCCCTCCACTTT. Encoded protein: CASSLDTGVNSPLHF. The chain links TRBV5-4 to TRBJ1-6; 7 bases are shared with TRBD1. Germline lookup yields CDR1 SGHNT and CDR2 YYREEE (reference sequence). This CDR3 is 15 amino acids long. Unmatched junction bases numbered 5, after V lost 2 bases and J lost 6 bases.

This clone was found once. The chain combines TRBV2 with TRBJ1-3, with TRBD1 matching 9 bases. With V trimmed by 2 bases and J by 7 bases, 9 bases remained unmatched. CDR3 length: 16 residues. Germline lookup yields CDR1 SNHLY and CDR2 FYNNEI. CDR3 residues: CASSEFDRGLPNTIYF. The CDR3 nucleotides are TGTGCCAGCAGTGAATTCGACAGGGGGTTACCGAACACCATATATTTT.

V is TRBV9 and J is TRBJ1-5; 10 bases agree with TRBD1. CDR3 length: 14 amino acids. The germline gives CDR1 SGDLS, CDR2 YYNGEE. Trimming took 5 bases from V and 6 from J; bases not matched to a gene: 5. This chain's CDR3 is CASRGTGAGQPQHF. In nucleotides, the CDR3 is TGTGCCAGCAGGGGGACAGGGGCGGGTCAGCCCCAGCATTTT.

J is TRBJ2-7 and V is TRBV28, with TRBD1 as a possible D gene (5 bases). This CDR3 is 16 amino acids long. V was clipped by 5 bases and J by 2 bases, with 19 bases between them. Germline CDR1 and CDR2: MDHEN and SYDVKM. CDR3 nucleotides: TGTGCCAGCAGTAAAATTGGGCAGGGCGATCCCTACGAGCAGTACTTC. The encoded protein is CASSKIGQGDPYEQYF.

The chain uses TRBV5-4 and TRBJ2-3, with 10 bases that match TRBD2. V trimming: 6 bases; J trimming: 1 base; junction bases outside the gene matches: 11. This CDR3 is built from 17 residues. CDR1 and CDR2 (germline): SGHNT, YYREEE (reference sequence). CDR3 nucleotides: TGTGCCAGCACCCCTAAGCGGGGGGGCCTCGGCACAGATACGCAGTATTTT. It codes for CASTPKRGGLGTDTQYF.

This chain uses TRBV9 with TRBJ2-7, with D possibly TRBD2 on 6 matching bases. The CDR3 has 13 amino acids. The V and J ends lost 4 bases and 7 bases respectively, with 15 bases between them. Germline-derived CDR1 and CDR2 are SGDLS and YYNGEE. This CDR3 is CASSQYTGGEQYF. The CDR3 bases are TGTGCCAGCAGCCAGTATACTGGGGGGGAGCAGTACTTC.

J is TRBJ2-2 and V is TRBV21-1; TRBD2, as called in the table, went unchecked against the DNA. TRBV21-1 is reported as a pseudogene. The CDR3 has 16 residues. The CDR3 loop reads CASSKARRQDSGELFF. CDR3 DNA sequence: TGTGCCAGCAGCAAAGCTCGGCGGCAGGACTCCGGGGAGCTGTTTTTT.

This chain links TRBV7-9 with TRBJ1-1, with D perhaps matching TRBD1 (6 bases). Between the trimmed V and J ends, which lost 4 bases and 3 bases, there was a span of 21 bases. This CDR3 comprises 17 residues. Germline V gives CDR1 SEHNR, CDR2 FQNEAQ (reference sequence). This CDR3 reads CASSSRGKLPGDTEAFF. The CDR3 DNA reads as TGTGCCAGCAGCTCGAGGGGGAAACTACCTGGGGACACTGAAGCTTTCTTT.

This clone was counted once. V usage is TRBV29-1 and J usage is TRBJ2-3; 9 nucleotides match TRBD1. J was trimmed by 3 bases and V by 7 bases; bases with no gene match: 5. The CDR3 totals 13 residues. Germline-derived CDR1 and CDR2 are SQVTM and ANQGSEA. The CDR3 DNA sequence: TGCAGCGCCACCGGGACAGGGACAGATACGCAGTATTTT. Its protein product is CSATGTGTDTQYF.

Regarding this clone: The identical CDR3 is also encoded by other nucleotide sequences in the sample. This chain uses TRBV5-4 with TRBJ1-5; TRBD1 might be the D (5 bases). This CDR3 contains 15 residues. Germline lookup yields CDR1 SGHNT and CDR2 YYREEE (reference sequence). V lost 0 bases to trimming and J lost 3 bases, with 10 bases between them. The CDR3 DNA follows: TGTGCCAGCAGCTTGGGTACAGGCGTCAATCAGCCCCAGCATTTT. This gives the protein CASSLGTGVNQPQHF.

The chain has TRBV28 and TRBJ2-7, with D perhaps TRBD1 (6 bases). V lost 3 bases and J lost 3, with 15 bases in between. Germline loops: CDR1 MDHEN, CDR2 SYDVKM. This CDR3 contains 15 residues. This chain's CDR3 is CASSLQRQVFYEQYF. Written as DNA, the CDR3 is TGTGCCAGCAGTTTGCAGCGACAGGTATTCTACGAGCAGTACTTC. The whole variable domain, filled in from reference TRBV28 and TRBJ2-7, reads DVKVTQSSRYLVKRTGEKVFLECVQDMDHENMFWYRQDPGLGLRLIYFSYDVKMKEKGDIPEGYSVSREKKERFSLILESASTNQTSMYLCASSLQRQVFYEQYFGPGTRLTVT.

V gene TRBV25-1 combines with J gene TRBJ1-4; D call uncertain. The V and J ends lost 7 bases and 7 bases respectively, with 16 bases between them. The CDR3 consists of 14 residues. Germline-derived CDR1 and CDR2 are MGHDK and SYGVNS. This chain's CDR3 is CASIGLKPGEKLFF. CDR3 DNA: TGTGCCAGCATTGGACTTAAACCGGGTGAAAAACTGTTTTTT.

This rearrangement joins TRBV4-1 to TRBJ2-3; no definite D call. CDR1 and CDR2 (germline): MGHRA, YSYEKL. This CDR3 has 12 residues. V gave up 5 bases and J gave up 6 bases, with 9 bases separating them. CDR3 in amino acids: CASSANQDTQYF. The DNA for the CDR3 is TGCGCCAGCAGCGCCAACCAGGATACGCAGTATTTT.

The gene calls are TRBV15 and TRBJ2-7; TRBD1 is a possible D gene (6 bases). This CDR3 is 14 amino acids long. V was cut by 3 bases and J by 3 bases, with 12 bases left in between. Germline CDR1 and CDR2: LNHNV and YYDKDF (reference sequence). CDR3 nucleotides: TGTGCCACCAGCAGCCCGGACAGAATCTACGAGCAGTACTTC. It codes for CATSSPDRIYEQYF.

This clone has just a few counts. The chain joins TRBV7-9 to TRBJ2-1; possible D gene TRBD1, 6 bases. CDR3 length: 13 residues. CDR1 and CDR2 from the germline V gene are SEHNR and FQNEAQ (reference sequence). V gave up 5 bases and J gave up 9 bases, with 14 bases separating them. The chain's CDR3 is CASSPQGGFEQFF. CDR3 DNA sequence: TGTGCCAGCAGCCCGCAAGGGGGTTTTGAGCAGTTCTTC.

The CDR3 here is CASSGGSSTDTQYF. The CDR3 nucleotides are TGCGCCAGCAGTGGGGGCTCTAGCACAGATACGCAGTATTTT. This chain uses TRBV5-1 with TRBJ2-3; D is perhaps TRBD1 (6 bases). This CDR3 region has 14 residues. The germline CDR1 and CDR2 sequences are SGHRS and YFSETQ. Trimming removed 5 bases at V and 0 bases at J, with 10 bases between.

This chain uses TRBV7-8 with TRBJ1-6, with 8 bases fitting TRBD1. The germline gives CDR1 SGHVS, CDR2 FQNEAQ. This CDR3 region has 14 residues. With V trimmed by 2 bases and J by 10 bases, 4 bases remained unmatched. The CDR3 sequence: CASSLTGGGSPLHF. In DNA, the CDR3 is TGTGCCAGCAGCTTAACAGGGGGGGGATCACCCCTCCACTTT.

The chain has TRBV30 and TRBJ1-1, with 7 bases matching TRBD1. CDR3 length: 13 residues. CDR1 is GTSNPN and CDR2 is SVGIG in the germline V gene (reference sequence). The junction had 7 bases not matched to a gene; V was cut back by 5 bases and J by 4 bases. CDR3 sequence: CAWSPQGSTEAFF. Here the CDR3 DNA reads TGTGCCTGGTCTCCACAGGGGAGCACTGAAGCTTTCTTT.

The CDR3: CASGRGDEQFF. The CDR3 DNA is TGTGCCAGCGGGCGGGGCGATGAGCAGTTCTTC. The chain uses TRBV7-9 and TRBJ2-1, with D possibly TRBD2 on 6 matching bases. The CDR3 is 11 residues long. With 8 bases removed from V and 8 bases from J, the gap between germline ends came to 10 bases. The germline V gene has CDR1 SEHNR and CDR2 FQNEAQ (reference sequence).

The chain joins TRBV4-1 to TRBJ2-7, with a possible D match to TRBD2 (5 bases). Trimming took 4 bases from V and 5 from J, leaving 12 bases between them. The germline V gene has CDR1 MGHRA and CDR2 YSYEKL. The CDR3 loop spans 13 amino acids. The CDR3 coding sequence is TGCGCCAGCAGCCGGTCCAGCGGCGACGAGCAGTACTTC. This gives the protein CASSRSSGDEQYF.

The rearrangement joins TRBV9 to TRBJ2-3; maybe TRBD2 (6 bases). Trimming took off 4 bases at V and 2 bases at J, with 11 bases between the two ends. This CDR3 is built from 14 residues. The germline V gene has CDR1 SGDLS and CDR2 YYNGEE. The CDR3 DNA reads TGTGCCAGCAGCCCGGGGGTTCCCACAGATACGCAGTATTTT. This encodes CASSPGVPTDTQYF.

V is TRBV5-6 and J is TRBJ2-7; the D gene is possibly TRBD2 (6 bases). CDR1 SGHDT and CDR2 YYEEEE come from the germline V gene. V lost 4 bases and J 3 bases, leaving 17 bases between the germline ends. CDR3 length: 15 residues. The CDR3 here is CASSAGIGPFYEQYF. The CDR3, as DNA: TGTGCCAGCAGCGCGGGAATTGGACCGTTCTACGAGCAGTACTTC.

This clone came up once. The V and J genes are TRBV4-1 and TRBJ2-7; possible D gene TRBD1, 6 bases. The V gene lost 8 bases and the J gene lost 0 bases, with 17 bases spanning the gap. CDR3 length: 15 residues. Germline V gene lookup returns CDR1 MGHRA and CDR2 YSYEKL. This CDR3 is CASRSLGQSSYEQYF. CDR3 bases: TGCGCCAGCCGATCACTGGGACAAAGCTCCTACGAGCAGTACTTC.

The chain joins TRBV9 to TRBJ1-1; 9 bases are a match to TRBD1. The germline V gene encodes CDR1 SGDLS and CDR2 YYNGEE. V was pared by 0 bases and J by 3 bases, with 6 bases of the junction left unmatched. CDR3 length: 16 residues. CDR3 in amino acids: CASSVGTGVVDTEAFF. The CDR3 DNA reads TGTGCCAGCAGCGTAGGGACAGGGGTTGTCGACACTGAAGCTTTCTTT.

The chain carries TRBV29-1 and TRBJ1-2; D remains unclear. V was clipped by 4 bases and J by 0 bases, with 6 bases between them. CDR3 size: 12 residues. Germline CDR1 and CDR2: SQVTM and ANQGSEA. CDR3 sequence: CSVGPSNYGYTF. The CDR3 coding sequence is TGCAGCGTTGGTCCCTCTAACTATGGCTACACCTTC.

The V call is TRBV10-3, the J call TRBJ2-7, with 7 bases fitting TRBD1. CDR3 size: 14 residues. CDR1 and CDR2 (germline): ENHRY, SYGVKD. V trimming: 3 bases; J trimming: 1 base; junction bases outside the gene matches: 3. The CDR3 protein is CAISEGQDSYEQYF. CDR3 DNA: TGTGCCATCAGTGAAGGACAGGATTCCTACGAGCAGTACTTC.

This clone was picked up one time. CDR3 amino acids: CASSPRTGLTDTQYF. The CDR3, as DNA: TGTGCCAGCAGCCCCCGGACAGGGTTGACAGATACGCAGTATTTT. The chain employs TRBV7-8 and TRBJ2-3, with 8 bases identical to TRBD1. The CDR3 sequence is 15 residues long. With 5 bases clipped from V and 3 bases from J, the junction kept 7 bases outside the gene matches. Germline V gives CDR1 SGHVS, CDR2 FQNEAQ.

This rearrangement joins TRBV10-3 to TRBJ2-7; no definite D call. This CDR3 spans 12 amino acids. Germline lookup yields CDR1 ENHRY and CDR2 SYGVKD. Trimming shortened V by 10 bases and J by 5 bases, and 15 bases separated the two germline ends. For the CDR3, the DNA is TGTGCCACCTCCCCTTATGTAGACGAGCAGTACTTC. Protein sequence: CATSPYVDEQYF.

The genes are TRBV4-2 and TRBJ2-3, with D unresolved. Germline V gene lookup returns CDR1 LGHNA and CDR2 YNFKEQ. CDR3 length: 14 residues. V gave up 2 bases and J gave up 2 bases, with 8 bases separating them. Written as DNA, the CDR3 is TGTGCCAGCAGCCAATTCCCTCCCACAGATACGCAGTATTTT. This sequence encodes CASSQFPPTDTQYF.